This T cell receptor (beta chain) was obtained from a study of T cell responses to AZD1222 COVID-19 vaccine. General study findings and limits: Clonal diversity was possibly underestimated, and white British individuals and females predominated among donors. Nearly half of the spike-specific TCRs reportedly recognize variant regions that carry no mutations.

The assay was immunoSEQ multiplex PCR, and TCRdb's table has in-frame clones only and misses some. The sample shows about 140,000 clones, approximately 86% of them seen only once. V lost 10 bases and J 5 bases, leaving 17 bases between the germline ends. Germline CDR1 is MNHEY and CDR2 is SVGAGI. This CDR3 is built from 14 residues. Comment on this clone: Its specificity is not known.

Pooled together were second doses at about 4 or about 12 weeks. This sequence joins TRBV6-5 and TRBJ2-2; a weak D match, TRBD2 (6 bases). The receptor's source is an adult who received the AZD1222 COVID-19 vaccine. This specimen was peripheral blood, taken 28 days after the second AZD1222 dose. The CDR3 nucleotides read TGTGCCATAGCGGACTGGGGGAGGACCGGGGAGCTGTTTTTT. Protein product: CAIADWGRTGELFF.